This T cell receptor (beta chain) was obtained from a study of T-cell reconstitution after alpha-beta-depleted transplantation in children. The CDR3 totals 13 residues. Germline-derived CDR1 and CDR2 are MRHNA and SNTAGT. V lost 3 bases, J lost 0 bases, and 5 bases lay in between. This clonotype came up a few times. Researchers prepared the TCRbeta library using unique molecular identifiers, the study reports. Each CDR3 protein gets one entry after TCRdb re-called the PCR reads with MiXCR. The table records some 200,000 distinct CDR3 sequences, around 9.5% of them present only once. The genes are TRBV6-4 and TRBJ1-1; no definite D call. Sequenced here: PBMCs from the stem cell graft donor, sampled from the stem cell graft. This TCR derives from a human donor who donated a stem cell graft to a child with acute lymphoblastic leukemia. The CDR3 coding sequence is TGTGCCAGCAGTGAAGAACTGAACACTGAAGCTTTCTTT. It codes for CASSEELNTEAFF.